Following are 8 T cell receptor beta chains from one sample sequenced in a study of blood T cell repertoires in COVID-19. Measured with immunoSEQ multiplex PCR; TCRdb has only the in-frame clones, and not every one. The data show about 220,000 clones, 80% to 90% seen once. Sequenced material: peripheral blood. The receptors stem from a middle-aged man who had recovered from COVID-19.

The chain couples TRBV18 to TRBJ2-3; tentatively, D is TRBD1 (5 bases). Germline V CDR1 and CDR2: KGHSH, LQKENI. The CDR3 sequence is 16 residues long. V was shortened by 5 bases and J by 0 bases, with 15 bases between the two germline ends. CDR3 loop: CASSKPPRGSTDTQYF. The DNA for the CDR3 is TGTGCCAGCTCAAAGCCGCCAAGGGGAAGCACAGATACGCAGTATTTT. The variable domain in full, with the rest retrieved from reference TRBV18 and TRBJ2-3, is NAGVMQNPRHLVRRRGQEARLRCSPMKGHSHVYWYRQLPEEGLKFMVYLQKENIIDESGMPKERFSAEFPKEGPSILRIQQVVRGDSAAYFCASSKPPRGSTDTQYFGPGTRLTVL.

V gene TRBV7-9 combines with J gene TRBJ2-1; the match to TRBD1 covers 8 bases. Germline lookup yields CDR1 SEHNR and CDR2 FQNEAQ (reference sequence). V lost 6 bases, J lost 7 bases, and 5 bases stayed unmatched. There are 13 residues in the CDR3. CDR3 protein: CASRGQGRNEQFF. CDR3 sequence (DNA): TGTGCCAGCAGAGGACAGGGCCGGAATGAGCAGTTCTTC.

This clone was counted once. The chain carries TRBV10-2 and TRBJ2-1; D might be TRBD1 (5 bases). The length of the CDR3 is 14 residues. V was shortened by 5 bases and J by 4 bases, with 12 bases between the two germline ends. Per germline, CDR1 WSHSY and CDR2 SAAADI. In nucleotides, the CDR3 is TGCGCCAGCAGTAAGGGGTACGGGTACAATGAGCAGTTCTTC. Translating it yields CASSKGYGYNEQFF.

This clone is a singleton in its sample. CDR3 residues: CASSRDFSYEQYF. In DNA, the CDR3 is TGTGCCAGCAGTCGGGACTTCTCCTACGAGCAGTACTTC. The chain couples TRBV7-2 to TRBJ2-7; tentatively, D is TRBD2 (6 bases). The CDR3 has 13 amino acids. Germline CDR1 and CDR2: SGHTA and FQGNSA. V was cut by 6 bases and J by 0 bases, with 9 bases left in between.

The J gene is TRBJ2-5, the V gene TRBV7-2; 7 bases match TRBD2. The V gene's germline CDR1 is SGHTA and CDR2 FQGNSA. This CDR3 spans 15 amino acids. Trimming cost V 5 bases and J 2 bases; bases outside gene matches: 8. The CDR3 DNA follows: TGTGCCAGCAGCCCGCAGACTAGCCGTCAAGAGACCCAGTACTTC. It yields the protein CASSPQTSRQETQYF.

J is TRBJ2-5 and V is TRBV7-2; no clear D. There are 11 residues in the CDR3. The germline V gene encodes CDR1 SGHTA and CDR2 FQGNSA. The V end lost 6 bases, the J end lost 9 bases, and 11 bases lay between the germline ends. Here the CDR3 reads CASSSRVAQYF. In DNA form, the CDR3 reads TGTGCCAGCAGTTCACGGGTGGCCCAGTACTTC.

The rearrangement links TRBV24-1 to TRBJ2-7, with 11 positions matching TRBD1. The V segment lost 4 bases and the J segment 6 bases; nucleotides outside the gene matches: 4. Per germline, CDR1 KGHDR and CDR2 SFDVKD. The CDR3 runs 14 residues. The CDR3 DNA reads TGTGCCACCAGTGACTTGGGACAGGGGGGCGAGCAGTACTTC. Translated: CATSDLGQGGEQYF.

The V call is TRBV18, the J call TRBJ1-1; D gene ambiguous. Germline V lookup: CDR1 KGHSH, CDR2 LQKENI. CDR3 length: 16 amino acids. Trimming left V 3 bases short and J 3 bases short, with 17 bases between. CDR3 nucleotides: TGTGCCAGCTCACCCCGGGTACCTCAAGGTTACACTGAAGCTTTCTTT. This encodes CASSPRVPQGYTEAFF.